The source of this TCR beta chain is a study of cytomegalovirus exposure and HLA in healthy donors. Across the study: Unique TCRs numbering some 77 million, obtained from HLA-typed donors, made up an early data release.

Study results and caveats: Common viral pathogens (according to a later analysis) appeared linked to several of the most significant clusters. Compared with the roughly 670-donor mean, an Asian-associated ancestry cluster reportedly had fewer N-insertions, according to a later analysis.

PCR amplification relied on 60 Vbeta primers (plus 13 Jbeta primers). Per the authors' pipeline: Unique TCR beta chains numbered roughly 84 million in a later analysis, with 10 million to 14 million shared. TCRdb keeps only in-frame clones here, not all; method: immunoSEQ multiplex PCR. D and trimming were read from the DNA, whereas the V and J calls and clone size are those reported in that table. The profile shows about 200,000 clones, 70% to 85% of them singletons. As regards this clone: Its antigen is unknown.

The TCR sequence derives from a woman aged 25-40 years in good health and CMV-seropositive. The sequencing sample was made of PBMCs.

Here the CDR3 reads CASNLGGVDTQYF. The CDR3 nucleotides read TGTGCCAGCAACCTGGGGGGGGTAGATACGCAGTATTTT. The chain couples TRBV5-6 to TRBJ2-3; 7 bases are shared with TRBD2. The V and J ends lost 6 bases and 5 bases, in that order; junction bases with no gene match: 6. The CDR3 is made up of 13 amino acids. Per the germline V gene, CDR1 is SGHDT and CDR2 is YYEEEE.